This T cell receptor (beta chain) is from a study of blood T cell repertoires in COVID-19. Study summary: PBMCs, B-cell-depleted T cells, or T cells were the source of the cDNA or gDNA that made up the material.

The CDR3 extends over 13 amino acids. J gave up 5 bases and V 8 bases, and 4 bases lay outside the gene matches. Germline CDR1 KGHDR, CDR2 SFDVKD. The assay was immunoSEQ multiplex PCR, and TCRdb's table has in-frame clones only and misses some. The repertoire holds almost 500,000 clones, more than 85% seen once, with 8.3% in the top ten. In Cohort 3, a recovered donor had either two negative PCRs, clearance, or symptom resolution. This receptor was identified in a woman aged 55-75 years who had recovered from COVID-19. The specimen was PBMCs or T cells enriched from blood (not recorded which). V usage is TRBV24-1 and J usage is TRBJ2-2; 7 bases are shared with TRBD2. CDR3 amino acids: CATMREGTGELFF. The DNA of the CDR3 is TGTGCCACCATGAGGGAGGGGACCGGGGAGCTGTTTTTT.